This section outlines one T cell receptor beta chain sequence together with its context. Its matching antigen is unknown. These data originate in a study of CD8 T cells in ankylosing spondylitis. Trimming at V came to 6 bases and at J to 2 bases, leaving 9 bases not matched to a gene. Germline lookup yields CDR1 SEHNR and CDR2 FQNEAQ (reference sequence). The CDR3 runs 16 residues. Overall study results and limits: There were earlier reports of some motif variants in reactive arthritis synovial fluid and blood.

MiXCR was run by TCRdb on the 5' RACE reads, yielding one entry per CDR3 protein. The data contain under 450,000 distinct CDR3 sequences, 20% of them singletons. The sample was blood, either unsorted or a sorted T cell fraction (not recorded which). The gene calls are TRBV7-9 and TRBJ2-3; 9 bases agree with TRBD1. The receptor was isolated from a male donor with ankylosing spondylitis or in good health (not recorded which). The CDR3 DNA reads as TGTGCCAGCAGGTACAGGGACAGGGAGAACACAGATACGCAGTATTTT. Residues: CASRYRDRENTDTQYF.